This T cell receptor beta chain was found in a study of cytomegalovirus exposure and HLA in healthy donors. Concerning this clone: Its antigen is not known.

PCR involved 60 Vbeta and 13 Jbeta primers. Clones were sequenced by immunoSEQ multiplex PCR, and TCRdb holds only the in-frame ones, with some missing. Altogether 170,000 or so clones are present, about three quarters being singletons, with the ten largest covering around 3.3%. Findings and caveats of the study: Follow-up analysis seemed to connect common viral pathogens with several of the most significant clusters identified.

The clonotype comes from a middle-aged woman in good health and CMV-seronegative. The sample comprised PBMCs.

Written as DNA, the CDR3 is TGTGCCAGCAGTTACGAGGGACTGACGATTTACGAGCAGTACTTC. This codes for CASSYEGLTIYEQYF. The chain employs TRBV6-6 and TRBJ2-7, with D possibly matching TRBD2 (6 bases). The V end was cut by 2 bases, the J end by 4 bases, with 15 bases between. The CDR3 sequence is 15 residues long. Germline V lookup: CDR1 MNHNY, CDR2 SVGAGI (reference sequence).